Listed below are T cell receptor beta chains from one sample, sequenced in a study of shared clonotypes between healthy human individuals. Clones were sequenced by immunoSEQ multiplex PCR, and TCRdb holds only the in-frame ones, with some missing. The sample has under 1,100,000 clones; about 75% are singletons. The sample comprised memory CD4+ T cells sorted from blood. The receptors were sampled from a man between 18 and 35 years old in good health. Both conserved end residues are part of each CDR3. The D gene is left open where the match is weak. Rows give clone size only sometimes, using once, few, many, or a class for an expanded clone.

J gene: TRBJ2-7
V gene: TRBV30
D gene: NA
clone size: NA
CDR3 DNA: TGTGCCTGGTCTCCGGGACTCCCCCCCTCCTACGAGCAGTACTTC
CDR3 protein: CAWSPGLPPSYEQYF

J gene: TRBJ1-2
V gene: TRBV14
D gene: NA
clone size: few
CDR3 DNA: TGTGCCAGCAGCCAAGCGGGCTATGGCTACACCTTC
CDR3 protein: CASSQAGYGYTF

J gene: TRBJ1-2
V gene: TRBV7-2
D gene: NA
clone size: NA
CDR3 DNA: TGTGCCAGCAGCTTGGGCCCCTATGGCTACACCTTC
CDR3 protein: CASSLGPYGYTF

J gene: TRBJ2-3
V gene: TRBV10-3
D gene: TRBD1
clone size: once
CDR3 DNA: TGTGCCATCACCAAAGAGGGGCAGGGGGCAGATACGCAGTATTTT
CDR3 protein: CAITKEGQGADTQYF

J gene: TRBJ2-1
V gene: TRBV6-5
D gene: TRBD1
clone size: few
CDR3 DNA: TGTGCCAGCAGCCGGGAAGCAGGGGGATACAATGAGCAGTTCTTC
CDR3 protein: CASSREAGGYNEQFF

J gene: TRBJ2-5
V gene: TRBV18
D gene: TRBD2
clone size: NA
CDR3 DNA: TGTGCCAGCTCACCCCAACTAGCGACCCAAGAGACCCAGTACTTC
CDR3 protein: CASSPQLATQETQYF

J gene: TRBJ1-1
V gene: TRBV6-5
D gene: TRBD1
clone size: NA
CDR3 DNA: TGTGCCAGCAGTTACTCTTGGGCAGGGGGCACTGAAGCTTTCTTT
CDR3 protein: CASSYSWAGGTEAFF

J gene: TRBJ1-1
V gene: TRBV11-2
D gene: NA
clone size: few
CDR3 DNA: TGTGCCAGCAGCCAGGGAGGTGAAGCTTTCTTT
CDR3 protein: CASSQGGEAFF

J gene: TRBJ1-2
V gene: TRBV6-5
D gene: NA
clone size: NA
CDR3 DNA: TGTGCCAGCAGTTACTCTGGGGGGATCGGCTACACCTTC
CDR3 protein: CASSYSGGIGYTF

J gene: TRBJ1-3
V gene: TRBV7-9
D gene: TRBD1
clone size: NA
CDR3 DNA: TGTGCCAGCAGCGAAACAGGGGGCTCTGGAAACACCATATATTTT
CDR3 protein: CASSETGGSGNTIYF

J gene: TRBJ1-2
V gene: TRBV2
D gene: NA
clone size: many
CDR3 DNA: TGTGCCAGCACTAAGCTGGTCTCCCAAGTCTATGGCTACACCTTC
CDR3 protein: CASTKLVSQVYGYTF

J gene: TRBJ1-1
V gene: TRBV30
D gene: NA
clone size: NA
CDR3 DNA: TGTGCCTGGAGTGACAGAAACACTGAAGCTTTCTTT
CDR3 protein: CAWSDRNTEAFF

J gene: TRBJ2-2
V gene: TRBV6-5
D gene: NA
clone size: NA
CDR3 DNA: TGTGCCAGCAAGCCCCCGAACACCGGGGAGCTGTTTTTT
CDR3 protein: CASKPPNTGELFF

J gene: TRBJ1-5
V gene: TRBV27
D gene: TRBD1
clone size: NA
CDR3 DNA: TGTGCCAGCAGTTTGGGGACAGCTACTAGCAATCAGCCCCAGCATTTT
CDR3 protein: CASSLGTATSNQPQHF

J gene: TRBJ2-2
V gene: TRBV18
D gene: NA
clone size: few
CDR3 DNA: TGTGCCAGCTCACCCGACCTGTACGGGGAGCTGTTTTTT
CDR3 protein: CASSPDLYGELFF

J gene: TRBJ1-1
V gene: TRBV5-6
D gene: NA
clone size: NA
CDR3 DNA: TGTGCCAGCAGCGCCCTCCAAGCCGGGGTGAACACTGAAGCTTTCTTT
CDR3 protein: CASSALQAGVNTEAFF

J gene: TRBJ2-4
V gene: TRBV28
D gene: TRBD1
clone size: NA
CDR3 DNA: TGTGCCAGCAGTTCCCACGGACAGGGCTTTCTGAACATTCAGTACTTC
CDR3 protein: CASSSHGQGFLNIQYF

J gene: TRBJ2-5
V gene: TRBV2
D gene: TRBD1
clone size: NA
CDR3 DNA: TGTGCCAGCAGATTAGGACAGGGGACGCAAGAGACCCAGTACTTC
CDR3 protein: CASRLGQGTQETQYF

J gene: TRBJ2-3
V gene: TRBV27
D gene: NA
clone size: NA
CDR3 DNA: TGTGCCAGCAGTTACCGGGAAGGCGATACGCAGTATTTT
CDR3 protein: CASSYREGDTQYF

J gene: TRBJ1-1
V gene: TRBV5-1
D gene: NA
clone size: few
CDR3 DNA: TGCGCCAGCAGCTTGGAAGGTGGGCTCCGGACCGAAGCTTTCTTT
CDR3 protein: CASSLEGGLRTEAFF

J gene: TRBJ2-3
V gene: TRBV5-6
D gene: NA
clone size: NA
CDR3 DNA: TGTGCCAGCAGCTTGATGATAGGAGAGACAGATACGCAGTATTTT
CDR3 protein: CASSLMIGETDTQYF

J gene: TRBJ2-5
V gene: TRBV6-5
D gene: NA
clone size: NA
CDR3 DNA: TGTGCCAGCAGTTACTCAGGGGCGAAGGAAGAGACCCAGTACTTC
CDR3 protein: CASSYSGAKEETQYF

J gene: TRBJ2-2
V gene: TRBV14
D gene: TRBD2
clone size: NA
CDR3 DNA: TGTGCCAGCAGCCCGGGACTAGCGAAGACCACCGGGGAGCTGTTTTTT
CDR3 protein: CASSPGLAKTTGELFF

J gene: TRBJ1-3
V gene: TRBV4-3
D gene: NA
clone size: NA
CDR3 DNA: TGCGCCAGCAGCCAAGATAGCAAGAGCTCTGGAAACACCATATATTTT
CDR3 protein: CASSQDSKSSGNTIYF

J gene: TRBJ1-2
V gene: TRBV6-1
D gene: NA
clone size: NA
CDR3 DNA: TGTGCCAGCAGTGAAGCTGGGCAGGGGCTTGGCTACACCTTC
CDR3 protein: CASSEAGQGLGYTF

J gene: TRBJ2-1
V gene: TRBV6-5
D gene: NA
clone size: NA
CDR3 DNA: TGTGCCAGCAGTTGGCTTACAGGGAATGAGCAGTTCTTC
CDR3 protein: CASSWLTGNEQFF

J gene: TRBJ2-3
V gene: TRBV19
D gene: TRBD2
clone size: NA
CDR3 DNA: TGTGCCAGTAGTATTGTGGGAGGGCCGGATACGCAGTATTTT
CDR3 protein: CASSIVGGPDTQYF

J gene: TRBJ1-1
V gene: TRBV27
D gene: NA
clone size: NA
CDR3 DNA: TGTGCCAGCAGTCCATCCACCAAGGACACTGAAGCTTTCTTT
CDR3 protein: CASSPSTKDTEAFF

J gene: TRBJ1-1
V gene: TRBV18
D gene: TRBD1
clone size: NA
CDR3 DNA: TGTGCCAGCTCATCCCAGGGGGCGGAGACTGAAGCTTTCTTT
CDR3 protein: CASSSQGAETEAFF

J gene: TRBJ2-6
V gene: TRBV27
D gene: NA
clone size: NA
CDR3 DNA: TGTGCCAGCAGTGAGGGCGCTGGGGCCAACGTCCTGACTTTC
CDR3 protein: CASSEGAGANVLTF

J gene: TRBJ1-3
V gene: TRBV5-6
D gene: TRBD1
clone size: NA
CDR3 DNA: TGTGCCAGCAGCAAGACAGGGGGAAACACCATATATTTT
CDR3 protein: CASSKTGGNTIYF

J gene: TRBJ2-3
V gene: TRBV9
D gene: TRBD2
clone size: NA
CDR3 DNA: TGTGCCAGCAGCGTGGGAGGGATGGCAGATACGCAGTATTTT
CDR3 protein: CASSVGGMADTQYF

J gene: TRBJ2-2
V gene: TRBV10-2
D gene: NA
clone size: many
CDR3 DNA: TGCGCCAGCACCCCGAGGGCAAACACCGGGGAGCTGTTTTTT
CDR3 protein: CASTPRANTGELFF

J gene: TRBJ2-7
V gene: TRBV19
D gene: NA
clone size: NA
CDR3 DNA: TGTGCCAGTAGCGAAAACTCCTACGAGCAGTACTTC
CDR3 protein: CASSENSYEQYF

J gene: TRBJ2-1
V gene: TRBV7-2
D gene: TRBD2
clone size: NA
CDR3 DNA: TGTGCCAGCAGCTCATTAGCGGGGGTATACAATGAGCAGTTCTTC
CDR3 protein: CASSSLAGVYNEQFF

J gene: TRBJ2-7
V gene: TRBV14
D gene: NA
clone size: NA
CDR3 DNA: TGTGCCAGCAGCCAAGTCATTTTAGGGGAGCAGTACTTC
CDR3 protein: CASSQVILGEQYF

J gene: TRBJ2-1
V gene: TRBV6-7
D gene: TRBD2
clone size: NA
CDR3 DNA: TGCGGGGCGGGAGCCTACCACAATGAGCAGTTCTTC
CDR3 protein: CGAGAYHNEQFF

J gene: TRBJ1-2
V gene: TRBV7-2
D gene: TRBD1
clone size: once
CDR3 DNA: TGTGCCAGCAGCACGACAGGGTTGGGCTACACCTTC
CDR3 protein: CASSTTGLGYTF

J gene: TRBJ2-5
V gene: TRBV5-1
D gene: TRBD2
clone size: NA
CDR3 DNA: TGCGCCAGCAGCTCCAATAGCGGGAGGGAAGAGACCCAGTACTTC
CDR3 protein: CASSSNSGREETQYF

J gene: TRBJ2-3
V gene: TRBV5-5
D gene: NA
clone size: NA
CDR3 DNA: TGTGCCAGCAGCTTGGCTGAGTGGGGAAGAGATACGCAGTATTTT
CDR3 protein: CASSLAEWGRDTQYF

J gene: TRBJ2-7
V gene: TRBV29-1
D gene: NA
clone size: NA
CDR3 DNA: TGCAGCGTTGTGGGGGGCAGGTACGAGCAGTACTTC
CDR3 protein: CSVVGGRYEQYF

J gene: TRBJ1-2
V gene: TRBV15
D gene: NA
clone size: NA
CDR3 DNA: TGTGCCACCAGCGAGGGGAACTATGGCTACACCTTC
CDR3 protein: CATSEGNYGYTF

J gene: TRBJ1-2
V gene: TRBV2
D gene: NA
clone size: NA
CDR3 DNA: TGTGCCAGCAAGGAGAACTATGGCTACACCTTC
CDR3 protein: CASKENYGYTF

J gene: TRBJ2-5
V gene: TRBV10-2
D gene: TRBD1
clone size: NA
CDR3 DNA: TGCGCCAGCAGTGCGCCGGACAGGCAAGAGACCCAGTACTTC
CDR3 protein: CASSAPDRQETQYF

J gene: TRBJ2-7
V gene: TRBV2
D gene: NA
clone size: NA
CDR3 DNA: TGTGCCAGCAGTTGGGGGTTGGTTACCTACGAGCAGTACTTC
CDR3 protein: CASSWGLVTYEQYF

J gene: TRBJ1-1
V gene: TRBV5-8
D gene: NA
clone size: NA
CDR3 DNA: TGTGCCAGCAGCTTGGAGGTGCGGACTGAAGCTTTCTTT
CDR3 protein: CASSLEVRTEAFF

J gene: TRBJ2-2
V gene: TRBV6-1
D gene: TRBD2
clone size: NA
CDR3 DNA: TGTGCCAGCAGTAAGCGGGAAAACACCGGGGAGCTGTTTTTT
CDR3 protein: CASSKRENTGELFF

J gene: TRBJ1-1
V gene: TRBV29-1
D gene: TRBD1
clone size: NA
CDR3 DNA: TGCAGCGTTGACCCGGACAGGGGTAAGGCTGAAGCTTTCTTT
CDR3 protein: CSVDPDRGKAEAFF

J gene: TRBJ1-2
V gene: TRBV5-1
D gene: TRBD1
clone size: once
CDR3 DNA: TGCGCCAGCAGCTTAACAGGGGACGACTATGGCTACACCTTC
CDR3 protein: CASSLTGDDYGYTF

J gene: TRBJ1-2
V gene: TRBV18
D gene: NA
clone size: few
CDR3 DNA: TGTGCCAGCTCACCAAAATCAGAATCCTATGGCTACACCTTC
CDR3 protein: CASSPKSESYGYTF

J gene: TRBJ2-5
V gene: TRBV7-9
D gene: NA
clone size: NA
CDR3 DNA: TGTGCCAGCAGCACGTACAGTGAACAAGAGACCCAGTACTTC
CDR3 protein: CASSTYSEQETQYF